This T cell receptor beta chain was identified in a study of control samples from healthy donors and cancer patients. Using immunoSEQ multiplex PCR, the repertoire was profiled, and TCRdb retains in-frame clones only, with some absent. There are around 150,000 clones in the sample; around 90% occur only once, and 4% to 5.5% lies in the top ten. This clone was found once. The CDR3 length is 12 residues. V lost 7 bases and J lost 4, with 12 bases in between. Germline-derived CDR1 and CDR2 are SQVTM and ANQGSEA. This chain uses TRBV29-1 with TRBJ2-3, with D perhaps matching TRBD2 (5 bases). What was sequenced was blood. The clonotype comes from a man between 25 and 39 years old in good health. The CDR3 spells CSERSGADTQYF. CDR3 nucleotides: TGCAGCGAGCGGTCCGGTGCAGATACGCAGTATTTT.